This T cell receptor (beta chain) was identified in a study of cytomegalovirus exposure and HLA in healthy donors (dated by TCRdb to about 2017). About the study as a whole: According to a later analysis, the roughly 130 validation repertoires were produced on the same platform as the approximately 620 repertoires of the first cohort. In addition to the first cohort of approximately 650 subjects, a separate validation cohort of some 120 different subjects was used. The study aimed to test whether cataloging public T cell receptors could reveal signatures of past pathogen exposure. To predict cytomegalovirus infection status, the study combined high-throughput TCR immunosequencing, statistical association of individual TCRs with disease status, and machine learning.

Library generation was performed with the immunoSEQ multiplex PCR assay. In the source study's methods: To diagnose cytomegalovirus status from the catalog of TCR beta chain sequences, a statistical classification framework was built. TCRdb's version of the immuneACCESS table is confined to in-frame rearrangements and falls short of the full clone set. An unresolved V gene accounts for under half of the shortfall where checked; the remainder is of unknown origin. D and trimming were read from the DNA, whereas the V and J calls and clone size are those reported in that table. A total of 240,000 or so clones appear in this sample, about 86% of them only once. The ten largest clones capture over 0.95% of the sample. The donors belonged to the validation cohort of about 120 subjects, which was separate from the 666-subject first cohort. The CDR3 runs 18 residues from the cysteine to the phenylalanine. Only the CDR3 DNA is retained, 54 bases long and in frame from the first base. Ends trimmed: V by 3 bases, J by 1 base; bases unmatched to a gene: 8. CDR1 LGHNA and CDR2 YNFKEQ were looked up in the germline V gene.

Study-wide conclusions, independent of this receptor: All 130 or so repertoires were used to score co-occurrence in the validation cohort in a later analysis, because that analysis had no HLA typing for the cohort. A few of the identified cytomegalovirus-associated TCR beta chains were confirmed in vitro to be specific for cytomegalovirus antigens. The study gave a list of more than 150 TCR beta chains associated with cytomegalovirus. Across donors, most TCR sequences were observed very rarely, whereas some public TCRs were present in many individuals. The authors suggested that the approach could potentially be generalized to other disease states and immunological phenotypes. The classifier was reported to diagnose cytomegalovirus status with high specificity and sensitivity in both the original and validation cohorts. A later analysis found that TCRs clustered in the first cohort also tended to co-occur in the roughly 120 validation repertoires, with 94% of cluster scores above 0.

As to this clone: It has no known antigen specificity. No much larger clone is present one base from it, and per-base qualities are unavailable.

This clonotype was sampled from a woman aged 25 to 39 in good health and CMV-seropositive. The V and J segments used are TRBV4-2 and TRBJ2-7, with TRBD2 matching 14 junction bases. The material sequenced was PBMCs. The CDR3 in this case is CASSQGTSGSPKSYEQYF. The nucleotide sequence reads as follows: TGTGCCAGCAGCCAGGGGACTAGCGGGAGTCCTAAGTCCTACGAGCAGTACTTC.